Presented here are 29 T cell receptor beta chains from one specimen sequenced in a study of patients and donors after allogeneic stem cell transplantation. Via MiXCR, TCRdb re-called the RT-PCR reads, giving one row per CDR3 protein. The sample includes about 960,000 distinct CDR3 sequences, about a sixth of them seen just once. Sequenced: blood, either unsorted or a sorted T cell fraction (not recorded which). Every receptor here comes from a human donor who was either an allogeneic HSCT recipient or a stem cell or donor lymphocyte infusion donor (not recorded which). It is not recorded whose cells these are; they may come from a transplant donor.

The chain carries TRBV20-1 and TRBJ2-7; D gene uncertain. V lost 1 base, J lost 6 bases, and 19 bases lay in between. The V gene's germline CDR1 is DFQATT and CDR2 SNEGSKA (reference sequence). The CDR3 is made up of 15 amino acids. The CDR3 nucleotides read TGCAGTGCTAGAGTGTCGACTCCAGCCCAGTCCGAGCAGTACTTC. It codes for CSARVSTPAQSEQYF.

The table lists this clonotype with many counts. The chain recombines TRBV6-1 with TRBJ1-6, with 10 bases fitting TRBD1. Germline V gene data show CDR1 as MNHNS and CDR2 as SASEGT. The CDR3 extends over 15 amino acids. V trimming: 4 bases; J trimming: 7 bases; junction bases outside the gene matches: 4. The CDR3 nucleotides read TGTGCCAGCAGTGCCTGGACAGGGGGAAATTCACCCCTCCACTTT. Its protein product is CASSAWTGGNSPLHF.

CDR3 loop: CASRTSGYSYEQYF. CDR3 nucleotide sequence: TGTGCCAGCAGGACTAGCGGTTACTCCTACGAGCAGTACTTC. The chain employs TRBV28 and TRBJ2-7, with 9 bases aligning to TRBD2. Germline V gene data show CDR1 as MDHEN and CDR2 as SYDVKM. J lost 0 bases, V lost 6 bases, and 3 bases had no gene match. The CDR3 extends over 14 amino acids.

This clonotype was counted only a few times. The chain recombines TRBV19 with TRBJ1-5; D possibly corresponds to TRBD1 (5 bases). V lost 7 bases, J lost 5 bases, and 18 bases lay in between. The germline CDR1 and CDR2 sequences are LNHDA and SQIVND (reference sequence). This CDR3 is built from 15 residues. Here the CDR3 DNA reads TGTGCCAGTAAACTATCTCCAGGGCGAGATCAGCCCCAGCATTTT. Protein: CASKLSPGRDQPQHF. Full variable domain (outside the CDR3, taken from reference TRBV19 and TRBJ1-5): DGGITQSPKYLFRKEGQNVTLSCEQNLNHDAMYWYRQDPGQGLRLIYYSQIVNDFQKGDIAEGYSVSREKKESFPLTVTSAQKNPTAFYLCASKLSPGRDQPQHFGDGTRLSIL.

This clonotype was counted between two and nine times. The V gene is TRBV6-5, the J gene TRBJ1-1; possibly TRBD1 for D (5 bases). Trimming removed 1 base at V and 1 base at J, with 13 bases between. The CDR3 is made up of 16 amino acids. CDR1 and CDR2 from the germline V gene are MNHEY and SVGAGI. CDR3 sequence reads: CASSYLGGSPNTEAFF. Written as DNA, the CDR3 is TGTGCCAGCAGTTACTTGGGGGGAAGCCCGAACACTGAAGCTTTCTTT.

This clonotype was detected a few times. The chain has TRBV4-3 and TRBJ2-7; D unclear. CDR1 LGHNA and CDR2 YSLEER come from the germline V gene. Trimming cost V 0 bases and J 4 bases, with 10 bases left between them. The CDR3 contains 14 residues. The CDR3 loop reads CASSQDRAYYEQYF. The CDR3 DNA sequence: TGCGCCAGCAGCCAAGATAGGGCCTATTACGAGCAGTACTTC.

Only a few counts were recorded for this clonotype. The CDR3 region is CASSLPRDRDYEQYF. Written as DNA, the CDR3 is TGTGCCAGCAGCTTGCCCCGGGACAGGGACTACGAGCAGTACTTC. The gene calls are TRBV5-6 and TRBJ2-7, with 9 bases aligning to TRBD1. Looked up from germline, CDR1 is SGHDT and CDR2 is YYEEEE. Losses at the gene ends were 1 base for V and 3 bases for J; bases not matched to a gene: 5. CDR3 length equals 15 residues.

The chain is built from TRBV20-1 and TRBJ1-1; 12 bases are shared with TRBD1. The V gene's germline CDR1 is DFQATT and CDR2 SNEGSKA (reference sequence). The CDR3 has 13 amino acids. V was pared by 6 bases and J by 6 bases, with 5 bases of the junction left unmatched. The CDR3 nucleotides read TGCAGTGCCCTGGGACAGGGGGCAGCTGAAGCTTTCTTT. It yields the protein CSALGQGAAEAFF.

The rearrangement joins TRBV30 to TRBJ1-5, with D possibly TRBD1 on 5 matching bases. This CDR3 contains 13 residues. Germline V gene sequence: CDR1 GTSNPN, CDR2 SVGIG (reference sequence). Trimming removed 2 bases from V and 4 bases from J, with 9 bases in between. The CDR3 spells CAWSSQGNQPQHF. CDR3 bases: TGTGCCTGGAGTAGTCAGGGAAATCAGCCCCAGCATTTT.

This clonotype showed up many times. CDR3: CSVRFDREGTDTQYF. The CDR3 region has the DNA TGCAGCGTTAGGTTCGACAGGGAAGGCACAGATACGCAGTATTTT. The V gene is TRBV29-1, the J gene TRBJ2-3, with 7 bases matching TRBD1. This CDR3 is built from 15 residues. Germline CDR1 is SQVTM and CDR2 is ANQGSEA. V lost 5 bases and J lost 1; bases outside the gene matches: 9.

This clonotype was counted a few times. The chain links TRBV12-3 or TRBV12-4 to TRBJ1-6, with D hard to call. The CDR3 is 12 amino acids. V was cut by 1 base and J by 9 bases, with 4 bases left in between. Written as DNA, the CDR3 is TGTGCCAGCAGTTTAGGCGCTTCACCCCTCCACTTT. This codes for CASSLGASPLHF.

The chain uses TRBV3-1 and TRBJ1-5, with unresolved D. The CDR3 is 14 residues long. The V gene's germline CDR1 is LGHDT and CDR2 YNNKEL (reference sequence). V dropped 4 bases and J dropped 5 bases, with 12 bases sitting between them. CDR3 sequence reads: CASSLGSSHQPQHF. DNA of the CDR3: TGTGCCAGCAGCCTAGGTAGCAGTCATCAGCCCCAGCATTTT.

Regarding this clonotype: A junction end diverges from the germline sequence, so it may reflect a read error. The chain couples TRBV10-3 to TRBJ2-5, with D hard to call. Germline V CDR1 and CDR2: ENHRY, SYGVKD. The CDR3 has 14 amino acids. The CDR3 loop reads CAISESGSQATQYF. The CDR3 bases are TGTGCCATCAGTGAGTCGGGCAGTCAAGCGACCCAGTACTTC.

In its sample, this clonotype was seen a few times. This chain joins TRBV21-1 and TRBJ1-1. TRBV21-1 is termed a pseudogene. This CDR3 region has 13 residues. CDR3 nucleotides: TGTGCCAGCACCCCACTGCCGTCCACTGAAGCTTTCTTT. Translated: CASTPLPSTEAFF.

This clonotype has more than one count but fewer than ten. CDR3 sequence (DNA): TGTGCCAGCCGCCAACGAGGGGCGGGAGATCGAAACGAGCAGTACTTC. It translates to CASRQRGAGDRNEQYF. V is TRBV7-2 and J is TRBJ2-7; 7 bases are shared with TRBD2. Germline trimming cut 8 bases from V and 5 bases from J; bases unmatched to any gene: 18. The CDR3 is 16 residues long. Germline V gene sequence: CDR1 SGHTA, CDR2 FQGNSA.

The rearrangement uses TRBV6-5 and TRBJ2-4; the match to TRBD2 covers 9 bases. V gave up 4 bases and J gave up 0 bases; unmatched junction bases: 1. The CDR3 is 15 residues long. Germline assignment: CDR1 MNHEY and CDR2 SVGAGI. CDR3: CASSSSGVAKNIQYF. In DNA form, the CDR3 reads TGTGCCAGCAGTTCTAGCGGGGTAGCCAAAAACATTCAGTACTTC.

The genes are TRBV29-1 and TRBJ1-1; a possible D gene is TRBD1 (6 bases). This CDR3 is 15 amino acids long. V was trimmed by 6 bases and J by 3 bases, leaving 20 bases between them. The V gene's germline CDR1 is SQVTM and CDR2 ANQGSEA. This CDR3 is CSVMSQGWLDTEAFF. CDR3 DNA: TGCAGCGTGATGAGCCAGGGGTGGTTGGACACTGAAGCTTTCTTT.

This clonotype was counted only a few times. This sequence joins TRBV12-3 or TRBV12-4 and TRBJ2-5, with D unresolved. V gave up 6 bases and J gave up 3 bases, with 20 bases separating them. There are 16 residues in the CDR3. This CDR3 is CASSPTTAPLEETQYF. The CDR3 coding sequence is TGTGCCAGCAGCCCCACCACAGCGCCCCTCGAAGAGACCCAGTACTTC.

This clonotype was counted between two and nine times. This chain links TRBV24-1 with TRBJ2-1; D uncertain. Germline V lookup: CDR1 KGHDR, CDR2 SFDVKD. CDR3 length equals 13 residues. V was trimmed by 9 bases and J by 10 bases, leaving 18 bases between them. Written as DNA, the CDR3 is TGTGCCACCGGTAATATTATAAACCCCGAGCAGTTCTTC. Protein: CATGNIINPEQFF.

This chain links TRBV24-1 with TRBJ1-3; no clear D gene. The V and J ends lost 2 bases and 7 bases respectively, with 11 bases between them. The CDR3 length is 14 residues. Germline CDR1 reads KGHDR; CDR2 reads SFDVKD. CDR3 in amino acids: CATSDSTPANTIYF. In DNA form, the CDR3 reads TGTGCCACCAGTGATTCCACACCCGCCAACACCATATATTTT.

J is TRBJ2-3 and V is TRBV9; D is unclear. CDR3 length: 16 residues. V was pared by 0 bases and J by 1 base, with 12 bases between. Germline V CDR1 and CDR2: SGDLS, YYNGEE. CDR3 amino acids: CASSVGPQLGTDTQYF. CDR3 sequence (DNA): TGTGCCAGCAGCGTAGGTCCCCAACTCGGCACAGATACGCAGTATTTT.

V gene TRBV20-1 combines with J gene TRBJ2-3; the match to TRBD2 covers 9 bases. Per germline, CDR1 DFQATT and CDR2 SNEGSKA (reference sequence). CDR3 length: 13 amino acids. V dropped 2 bases and J dropped 5; count of bases not matched to a gene: 2. The CDR3 sequence: CSARLAGLDTQYF. The CDR3 DNA reads as TGCAGTGCTAGACTAGCGGGGCTAGATACGCAGTATTTT.

This clonotype was seen only a few times. This sequence joins TRBV7-6 and TRBJ1-1; unclear D gene. CDR1 and CDR2 (germline): SGHVS, FNYEAQ. This CDR3 spans 18 amino acids. V lost 1 base, J lost 0 bases, and 18 bases lay in between. CDR3 residues: CASSLVPFGVSLNTEAFF. CDR3 DNA: TGTGCCAGCAGCTTAGTTCCTTTCGGAGTTTCTCTGAACACTGAAGCTTTCTTT.

The chain links TRBV30 to TRBJ1-1; D unclear. Per germline, CDR1 GTSNPN and CDR2 SVGIG (reference sequence). The CDR3 is 13 residues long. V was clipped by 3 bases and J by 2 bases, with 10 bases between them. CDR3 residues: CAWSATANTEAFF. The CDR3 DNA follows: TGTGCCTGGAGCGCTACAGCAAACACTGAAGCTTTCTTT.

The chain has TRBV4-2 and TRBJ2-4; a weak D match, TRBD2 (5 bases). In germline, CDR1 is LGHNA, CDR2 YNFKEQ. With 4 bases removed from V and 13 bases from J, the gap between germline ends came to 23 bases. This CDR3 region has 15 residues. This CDR3 is CASSPTFEGYLGQYF. DNA of the CDR3: TGTGCCAGCAGCCCGACGTTCGAGGGCTATTTGGGCCAGTACTTC.

The V and J genes are TRBV5-1 and TRBJ2-7; D may be TRBD1 or TRBD2 (5 bases each). The CDR3 has 16 amino acids. CDR1 and CDR2 from the germline V gene are SGHRS and YFSETQ. V lost 3 bases, J lost 4 bases, and 20 bases lay in between. The CDR3 loop reads CASSSAPGTSLYEQYF. CDR3 nucleotide sequence: TGCGCCAGCAGCTCGGCCCCCGGGACCTCATTATACGAGCAGTACTTC.

This clonotype was seen a few times. The rearrangement links TRBV11-3 to TRBJ2-7; 7 bases fit TRBD1. Unmatched junction bases numbered 4, after V lost 0 bases and J lost 2 bases. The germline V gene has CDR1 SGHNT and CDR2 YENEEA. This CDR3 spans 15 amino acids. The CDR3 protein is CASSLEDRSTYEQYF. The CDR3 DNA sequence: TGTGCCAGCAGCTTAGAGGACAGGTCAACCTACGAGCAGTACTTC.

The chain couples TRBV20-1 to TRBJ2-1, with D uncertain. Trimming shortened V by 8 bases and J by 0 bases, and 2 bases separated the two germline ends. In germline, CDR1 is DFQATT, CDR2 SNEGSKA (reference sequence). The length of the CDR3 is 10 residues. For the CDR3, the DNA is TGCAGTCTCTCCTACAATGAGCAGTTCTTC. It yields the protein CSLSYNEQFF.

V and J are TRBV10-3 and TRBJ1-1; D is possibly TRBD1 (5 bases). This CDR3 spans 12 amino acids. V was clipped by 6 bases and J by 7 bases, with 12 bases between them. Germline V gene sequence: CDR1 ENHRY, CDR2 SYGVKD. CDR3 in amino acids: CAIRRTGDEAFF. CDR3 in DNA: TGTGCCATCAGACGAACAGGTGATGAAGCTTTCTTT.